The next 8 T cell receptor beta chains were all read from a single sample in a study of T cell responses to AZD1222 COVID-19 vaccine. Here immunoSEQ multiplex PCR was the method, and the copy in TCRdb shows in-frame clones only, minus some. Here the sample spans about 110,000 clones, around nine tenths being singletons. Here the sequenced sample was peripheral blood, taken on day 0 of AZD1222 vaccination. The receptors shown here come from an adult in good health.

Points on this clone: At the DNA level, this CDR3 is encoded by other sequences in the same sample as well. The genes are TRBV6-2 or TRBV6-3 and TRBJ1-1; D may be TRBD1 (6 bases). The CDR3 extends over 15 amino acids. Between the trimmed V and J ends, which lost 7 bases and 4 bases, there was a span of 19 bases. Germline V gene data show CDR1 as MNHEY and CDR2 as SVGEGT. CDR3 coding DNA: TGTGCCAGCACCCCTACGGGCGGGGGCGGCACTGAAGCTTTCTTT. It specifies CASTPTGGGGTEAFF.

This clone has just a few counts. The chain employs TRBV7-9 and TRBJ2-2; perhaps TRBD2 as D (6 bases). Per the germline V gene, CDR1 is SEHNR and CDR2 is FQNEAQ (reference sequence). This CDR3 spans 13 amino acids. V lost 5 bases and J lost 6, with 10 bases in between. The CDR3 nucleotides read TGTGCCAGCAGCCAGGCGGGGTCCGGGGAGCTGTTTTTT. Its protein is CASSQAGSGELFF. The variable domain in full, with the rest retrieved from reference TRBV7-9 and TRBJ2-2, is DTGVSQNPRHKITKRGQNVTFRCDPISEHNRLYWYRQTLGQGPEFLTYFQNEAQLEKSRLLSDRFSAERPKGSFSTLEIQRTEQGDSAMYLCASSQAGSGELFFGEGSRLTVL.

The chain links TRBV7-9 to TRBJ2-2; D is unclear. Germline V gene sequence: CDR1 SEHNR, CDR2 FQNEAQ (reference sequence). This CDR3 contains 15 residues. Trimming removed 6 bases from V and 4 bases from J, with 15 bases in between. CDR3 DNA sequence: TGTGCCAGCAGTTGGTGGGCGAGCACCACCGGGGAGCTGTTTTTT. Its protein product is CASSWWASTTGELFF.

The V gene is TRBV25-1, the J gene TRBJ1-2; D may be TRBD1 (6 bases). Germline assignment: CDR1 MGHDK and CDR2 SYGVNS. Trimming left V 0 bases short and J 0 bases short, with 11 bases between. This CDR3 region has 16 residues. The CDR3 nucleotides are TGTGCCAGCAGTGAATACTGGGACACCCCTAACTATGGCTACACCTTC. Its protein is CASSEYWDTPNYGYTF.

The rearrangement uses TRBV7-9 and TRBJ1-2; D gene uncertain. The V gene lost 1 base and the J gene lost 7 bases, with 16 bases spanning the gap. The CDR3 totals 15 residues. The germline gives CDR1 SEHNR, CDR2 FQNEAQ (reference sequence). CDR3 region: CASSLDSGKVGGYTF. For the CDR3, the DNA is TGTGCCAGCAGCTTAGACTCGGGAAAAGTAGGTGGCTACACCTTC. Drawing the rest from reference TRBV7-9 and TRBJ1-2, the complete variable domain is DTGVSQNPRHKITKRGQNVTFRCDPISEHNRLYWYRQTLGQGPEFLTYFQNEAQLEKSRLLSDRFSAERPKGSFSTLEIQRTEQGDSAMYLCASSLDSGKVGGYTFGSGTRLTVV.

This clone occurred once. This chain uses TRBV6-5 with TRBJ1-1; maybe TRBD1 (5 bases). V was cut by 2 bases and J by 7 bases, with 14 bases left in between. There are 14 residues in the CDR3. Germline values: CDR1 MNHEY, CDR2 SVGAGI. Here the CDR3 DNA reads TGTGCCAGCAGTTACGAGGGGCCCTGGGGTGAAGCTTTCTTT. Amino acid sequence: CASSYEGPWGEAFF.

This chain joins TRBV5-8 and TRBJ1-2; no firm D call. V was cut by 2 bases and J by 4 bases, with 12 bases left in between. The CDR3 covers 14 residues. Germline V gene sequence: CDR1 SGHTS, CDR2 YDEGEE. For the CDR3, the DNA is TGTGCCAGCAGCTTTGCAGCGTCGGGCTATGGCTACACCTTC. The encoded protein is CASSFAASGYGYTF.

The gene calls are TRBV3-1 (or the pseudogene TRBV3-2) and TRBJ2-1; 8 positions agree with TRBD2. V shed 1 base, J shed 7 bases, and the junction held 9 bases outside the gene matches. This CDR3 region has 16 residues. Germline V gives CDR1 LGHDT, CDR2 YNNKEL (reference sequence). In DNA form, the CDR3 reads TGTGCCAGCAGCCAAGGGGTCGGGGGGGCGTTTAATGAGCAGTTCTTC. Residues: CASSQGVGGAFNEQFF.